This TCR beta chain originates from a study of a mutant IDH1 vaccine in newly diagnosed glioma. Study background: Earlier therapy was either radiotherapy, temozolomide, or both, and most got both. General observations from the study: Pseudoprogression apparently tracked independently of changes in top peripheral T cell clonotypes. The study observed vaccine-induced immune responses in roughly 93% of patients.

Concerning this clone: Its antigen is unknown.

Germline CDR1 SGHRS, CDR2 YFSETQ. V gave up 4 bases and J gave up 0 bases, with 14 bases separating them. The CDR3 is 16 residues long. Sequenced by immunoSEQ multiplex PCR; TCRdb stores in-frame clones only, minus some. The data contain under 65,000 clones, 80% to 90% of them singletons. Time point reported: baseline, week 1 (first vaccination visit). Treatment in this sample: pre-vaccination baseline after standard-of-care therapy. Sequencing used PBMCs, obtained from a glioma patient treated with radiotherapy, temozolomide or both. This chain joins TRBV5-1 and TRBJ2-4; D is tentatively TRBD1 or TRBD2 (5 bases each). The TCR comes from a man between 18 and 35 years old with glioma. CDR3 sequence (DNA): TGCGCCAGCAGCCCCCTCGGGGCCCAAGCCAAAAACATTCAGTACTTC. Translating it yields CASSPLGAQAKNIQYF.